This TCR beta chain is from a study of post-analysis software for immune sequencing data. This clonotype was observed a handful of times. What it binds is not known. Every TCR beta cDNA library bore unique molecular identifiers. A single record per CDR3 protein comes from TCRdb applying MiXCR to the PCR reads. The repertoire includes 150,000 to 200,000 distinct CDR3 sequences, about 34% of them detected once, and under 30% sits in the top ten. CDR3 length: 14 residues. Germline V gene lookup returns CDR1 DFQATT and CDR2 SNEGSKA (reference sequence). General study findings and limits: Included in a set of four or five TRBV segments more frequent in patients than controls were TRBV5-6, TRBV5-1 and TRBV20-1. Those samples that were prepared in the same batch co-clustered strongly by F measure. Normalized Chao1 diversity was significantly reduced in patients versus controls.

The source is a girl aged 5-17 years with multiple sclerosis. Sample: blood, taken after autologous hematopoietic stem cell transplantation. The chain uses TRBV20-1 and TRBJ2-7; 7 bases are a match to TRBD2. The J call is in doubt because the DNA end fits TRBJ2-5 better. The CDR3 here is CSAAGGDYEETQYF. CDR3 bases: TGCAGTGCCGCCGGTGGGGACTATGAAGAGACCCAGTACTTC.